The T cell receptor (delta chain) described here comes from a study of gamma-delta T cells after stem cell transplantation. TCRdb reapplied CATT to the RT-PCR reads. The repertoire holds roughly 14,000 delta-chain clones, with roughly 9.1% as singletons. The CDR3 covers 21 residues. The germline V gene has CDR1 TVYSNPD and CDR2 GDNSRS (reference sequence). With 4 bases clipped from V and 0 bases from J, the junction kept 29 bases outside the gene matches. This sequence originates from a human donor. It is not recorded whose cells these are; they may come from a transplant donor. Sample: gamma-delta T cells. The J gene is TRDJ1, the V gene TRDV3, with 7 bases matching TRDD2. CDR3 DNA sequence: TGTGCCTCCGCCTTTCCTACGTCTGGCTGGGTGAGACGTCCTTACACCGATAAACTCATCTTT. It is translated as CASAFPTSGWVRRPYTDKLIF.